This is a list of T cell receptor beta chains from one sample in a study of OX40 agonist ivuxolimab in advanced cancers. TCRdb keeps only in-frame clones here, not all; method: immunoSEQ multiplex PCR. The sample comprises under 100,000 clones, more than 80% of which are singletons, and 2% to 2.5% rests with the top ten. The input for sequencing was CD4+ or CD8+ T cells sorted from blood, taken in a trial of the OX40 agonist ivuxolimab. These receptors were obtained from an adult with an advanced solid tumor such as melanoma, head and neck, liver or kidney cancer. CDR3s include the opening cysteine and the closing phenylalanine or tryptophan. Each record gives: clone size, V gene, J gene, D gene, CDR3 protein, CDR3 DNA. D genes are given only for firm matches. Where a row states a size, it is once, few, many or the class of an expanded clone; other rows omit it.

.	TRBV7-2	TRBJ2-2	TRBD1	CASSPNRQGTGELFF	TGTGCCAGCAGCCCAAACAGACAGGGCACCGGGGAGCTGTTTTTT
.	TRBV28	TRBJ2-1	TRBD1	CASSSFGQGENEQFF	TGTGCCAGCAGCAGCTTTGGACAGGGGGAAAATGAGCAGTTCTTC
.	TRBV10-3	TRBJ1-5	.	CAIGPFNQPQHF	TGTGCCATCGGACCGTTTAATCAGCCCCAGCATTTT
.	TRBV28	TRBJ2-3	TRBD1	CASSGQGASTDTQYF	TGTGCCAGCAGTGGACAGGGGGCTAGCACAGATACGCAGTATTTT
.	TRBV10-1	TRBJ2-7	.	CASSAEQRRGEQYF	TGCGCCAGCAGTGCTGAGCAGCGCCGGGGCGAGCAGTACTTC
.	TRBV30	TRBJ2-7	TRBD2	CAWSLASGDHEQYF	TGTGCCTGGAGTTTGGCTAGCGGGGACCACGAGCAGTACTTC
.	TRBV6-1	TRBJ2-7	TRBD2	CASRGEAGVSYEQYF	TGTGCCAGCAGGGGGGAAGCGGGGGTTTCCTACGAGCAGTACTTC
.	TRBV30	TRBJ2-5	TRBD2	CAWSVAGLAGGGETQYF	TGTGCCTGGAGTGTAGCCGGACTAGCGGGGGGGGGAGAGACCCAGTACTTC
.	TRBV13	TRBJ2-2	.	CASSFGAGTGELFF	TGTGCCAGCAGCTTTGGGGCGGGAACCGGGGAGCTGTTTTTT
.	TRBV28	TRBJ1-4	.	CASSLISNEKLFF	TGTGCCAGCAGTTTAATTTCTAATGAAAAACTGTTTTTT
.	TRBV10-3	TRBJ2-2	.	CAISVSGRSNTGELFF	TGTGCCATCAGTGTCAGCGGTAGATCGAACACCGGGGAGCTGTTTTTT
.	TRBV19	TRBJ1-2	.	CASSIAGDHYGYTF	TGTGCCAGTAGTATAGCAGGGGACCACTATGGCTACACCTTC
.	TRBV6-1	TRBJ1-2	.	CASSDIGVNYGYTF	TGTGCCAGCAGTGATATAGGAGTTAACTATGGCTACACCTTC
.	TRBV5-4	TRBJ2-7	.	CASSLGEGREQYF	TGTGCCAGCAGCTTGGGAGAGGGCAGGGAGCAGTACTTC
.	TRBV10-3	TRBJ1-1	TRBD1	CAISEGTGGYTEAFF	TGTGCCATCAGTGAGGGGACAGGGGGATACACTGAAGCTTTCTTT
.	TRBV7-9	TRBJ2-7	.	CASSSLVRGPHEQYF	TGTGCCAGCAGCTCATTGGTGAGGGGACCCCACGAGCAGTACTTC
.	TRBV28	TRBJ2-1	TRBD1	CASRPGGSGGEQFF	TGTGCCAGCAGGCCAGGGGGCAGTGGGGGTGAGCAGTTCTTC
.	TRBV30	TRBJ2-1	.	CAWSPTSLGDEQFF	TGTGCCTGGAGTCCTACTAGCCTCGGCGATGAGCAGTTCTTC
.	TRBV5-1	TRBJ2-5	.	CASSHASEAQETQYF	TGCGCCAGCAGCCATGCCTCTGAAGCTCAGGAGACCCAGTACTTC
.	TRBV7-9	TRBJ2-7	.	CASSFQSTLEQYF	TGTGCCAGCAGCTTCCAATCAACCCTAGAGCAGTACTTC
.	TRBV7-3	TRBJ2-7	.	CASSLSGVDYEQYF	TGTGCCAGCAGCTTAAGCGGGGTAGACTACGAGCAGTACTTC
.	TRBV7-3	TRBJ1-2	.	CASSPRAGNYGYTF	TGTGCCAGCAGCCCAAGGGCGGGGAACTATGGCTACACCTTC
.	TRBV5-1	TRBJ2-7	.	CASSLEPVLSYEQYF	TGCGCCAGCAGCTTGGAGCCGGTCCTCTCCTACGAGCAGTACTTC
.	TRBV7-9	TRBJ2-3	.	CASSSPGVFADTQYF	TGTGCCAGCAGCTCCCCGGGGGTGTTTGCAGATACGCAGTATTTT
.	TRBV28	TRBJ2-4	TRBD1	CASSLDRGLAKNIQYF	TGTGCCAGCAGTTTGGACAGGGGATTAGCCAAAAACATTCAGTACTTC
.	TRBV28	TRBJ1-3	.	CASSFRPGSKGSGNTIYF	TGTGCCAGCAGTTTTCGCCCCGGATCCAAAGGCTCTGGAAACACCATATATTTT
.	TRBV30	TRBJ1-1	.	CAWGRRGRNTEAFF	TGTGCCTGGGGAAGAAGGGGTAGGAACACTGAAGCTTTCTTT
once	TRBV5-6	TRBJ1-6	.	CASSLGGQAHPIDSPLHF	TGTGCCAGCAGCTTGGGGGGGCAGGCCCACCCCATTGATTCACCCCTCCACTTT
.	TRBV6-5	TRBJ2-7	TRBD1	CASSYRGQASLEQYF	TGTGCCAGCAGTTACCGGGGACAGGCTTCTCTTGAGCAGTACTTC
.	TRBV19	TRBJ2-2	.	CASTDSFFTGELFF	TGTGCCAGTACGGACTCCTTCTTCACCGGGGAGCTGTTTTTT
.	TRBV19	TRBJ2-7	TRBD1	CASKPGQGAYEQYF	TGTGCCAGTAAGCCGGGACAGGGGGCTTACGAGCAGTACTTC
.	TRBV7-2	TRBJ2-2	TRBD2	CASSPYSRGASGELFF	TGTGCCAGCAGCCCCTACTCGCGGGGGGCATCCGGGGAGCTGTTTTTT
.	TRBV9	TRBJ2-3	.	CASSPNSGPDTQYF	TGTGCCAGCAGCCCCAACAGCGGGCCAGATACGCAGTATTTT
.	TRBV11-2	TRBJ1-1	.	CASSPNPSDTEAFF	TGTGCCAGCAGCCCGAACCCGTCGGACACTGAAGCTTTCTTT
.	TRBV30	TRBJ2-3	.	CAWSVRSTDTQYF	TGTGCCTGGAGCGTACGGAGCACAGATACGCAGTATTTT
.	TRBV2	TRBJ1-5	.	CASSELGESQPQHF	TGTGCCAGCAGTGAATTAGGGGAGAGCCAGCCCCAGCATTTT
.	TRBV18	TRBJ2-3	.	CASSPLFRAPDTQYF	TGTGCCAGCTCACCACTTTTCAGGGCTCCAGATACGCAGTATTTT
.	TRBV4-1	TRBJ2-3	.	CASSQDRWGPRLLADTQYF	TGCGCCAGCAGCCAAGATAGGTGGGGGCCTCGGCTACTAGCAGATACGCAGTATTTT
once	TRBV7-3	TRBJ2-5	TRBD2	CASSTGLTVTETQYF	TGTGCCAGCTCCACGGGACTAACGGTTACGGAGACCCAGTACTTC
.	TRBV6-5	TRBJ1-2	.	CASSSRVGNGYTF	TGTGCCAGCAGTTCCAGGGTCGGAAATGGCTACACCTTC
once	TRBV11-2	TRBJ2-7	.	CASSLELVNSYEQYF	TGTGCCAGCAGCTTAGAACTAGTGAACTCCTACGAGCAGTACTTC
.	TRBV5-4	TRBJ2-3	.	CASSPRGRGTDTQYF	TGTGCCAGCAGTCCGCGGGGGCGCGGTACAGATACGCAGTATTTT
.	TRBV6-5	TRBJ1-2	TRBD1	CASSPTGTANYGYTF	TGTGCCAGCAGTCCGACCGGGACAGCTAACTATGGCTACACCTTC
.	TRBV28	TRBJ1-1	.	CASSLKGSMTEAFF	TGTGCCAGCAGTTTAAAGGGGTCCATGACTGAAGCTTTCTTT
once	TRBV19	TRBJ2-7	.	CASSIGPDSYEQYF	TGTGCCAGTAGTATTGGCCCGGACTCCTACGAGCAGTACTTC
.	TRBV30	TRBJ2-5	.	CAWSVRRGKEETQYF	TGTGCCTGGAGTGTACGTCGGGGAAAGGAGGAGACCCAGTACTTC
.	TRBV5-5	TRBJ2-7	.	CASSNFGGSSYEQYF	TGTGCCAGCAGCAACTTTGGGGGAAGCTCCTACGAGCAGTACTTC
few	TRBV11-2	TRBJ1-3	.	CASSLESGNTIYF	TGTGCCAGCAGCTTAGAATCGGGAAACACCATATATTTT
.	TRBV5-1	TRBJ2-6	.	CASSLVGSGANVLTF	TGCGCCAGCAGCTTGGTCGGGAGCGGGGCCAACGTCCTGACTTTC
few	TRBV6-1	TRBJ2-4	.	CASSEPYGTRYF	TGTGCCAGCAGTGAACCTTATGGTACTCGGTACTTC
.	TRBV5-1	TRBJ2-6	TRBD1	CASSLSGTGTSGANVLTF	TGCGCCAGCAGCTTGTCTGGGACAGGGACCTCTGGGGCCAACGTCCTGACTTTC
.	TRBV13	TRBJ2-7	.	CASSLVGAYEQYF	TGTGCCAGCAGCTTAGTTGGTGCGTACGAGCAGTACTTC